The clone carrying this TCR beta chain was counted many times. Its antigen is not identified. A read error may account for a junction end that differs from germline. These data originate in a study of early T cells in non-severe SARS-CoV-2 infection. About the study: Bulk RNA isolated from unsorted whole blood underwent sequencing; chains were not paired.

Study results and limitations: VDJdb matching, biased toward anti-spike CD8 responses, missed private and CD4 specificities.

The TCR library protocol was used to attach unique molecular identifiers. These identifiers were attached to individual cDNA molecules. TCRdb re-called the 5' RACE reads with MiXCR, one entry per CDR3 protein. In the table there are roughly 70,000 distinct CDR3 sequences, around 13% of which are singletons. The germline gives CDR1 SGHRS, CDR2 YFSETQ. The CDR3 totals 15 residues. This chain connects TRBV5-1 to TRBJ1-5, with 7 bases aligning to TRBD1. This clonotype originated in an adult who was a healthcare worker with PCR-confirmed SARS-CoV-2 infection or an uninfected control (not recorded which). Material: whole blood. The CDR3 nucleotides are TGCGCCAGCAGCCCATCAGGGGGTGGCAACCAGCCCCAGCATTTT. Translation gives CASSPSGGGNQPQHF. The whole variable domain, filled in from reference TRBV5-1 and TRBJ1-5, reads KAGVTQTPRYLIKTRGQQVTLSCSPISGHRSVSWYQQTPGQGLQFLFEYFSETQRNKGNFPGRFSGRQFSNSRSEMNVSTLELGDSALYLCASSPSGGGNQPQHFGDGTRLSIL.